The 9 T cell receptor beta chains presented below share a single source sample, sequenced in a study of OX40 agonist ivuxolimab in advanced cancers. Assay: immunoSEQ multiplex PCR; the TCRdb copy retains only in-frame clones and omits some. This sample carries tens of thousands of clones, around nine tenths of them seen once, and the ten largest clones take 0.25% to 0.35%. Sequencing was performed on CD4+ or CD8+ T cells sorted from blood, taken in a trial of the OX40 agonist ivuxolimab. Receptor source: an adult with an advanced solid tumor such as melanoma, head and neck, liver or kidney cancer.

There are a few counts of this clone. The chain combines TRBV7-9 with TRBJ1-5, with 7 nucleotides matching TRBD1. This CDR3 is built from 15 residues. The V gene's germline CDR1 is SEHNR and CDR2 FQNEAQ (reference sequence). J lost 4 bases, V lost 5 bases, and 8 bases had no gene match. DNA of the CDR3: TGTGCCAGCAGCCCGGACCCAGGGGGGAATCAGCCCCAGCATTTT. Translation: CASSPDPGGNQPQHF.

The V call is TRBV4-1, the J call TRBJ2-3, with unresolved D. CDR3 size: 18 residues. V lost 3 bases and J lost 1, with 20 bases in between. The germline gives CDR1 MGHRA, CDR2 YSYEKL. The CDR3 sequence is CASSHTARRPDGTDTQYF. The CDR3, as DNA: TGCGCCAGCAGCCACACGGCGCGGCGTCCCGACGGCACAGATACGCAGTATTTT.

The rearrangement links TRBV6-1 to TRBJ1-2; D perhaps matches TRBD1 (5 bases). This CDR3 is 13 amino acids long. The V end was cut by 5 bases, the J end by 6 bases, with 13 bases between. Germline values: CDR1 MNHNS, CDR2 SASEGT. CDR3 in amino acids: CASSPGFYDGYTF. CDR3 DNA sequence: TGTGCCAGCAGTCCAGGGTTTTATGATGGCTACACCTTC.

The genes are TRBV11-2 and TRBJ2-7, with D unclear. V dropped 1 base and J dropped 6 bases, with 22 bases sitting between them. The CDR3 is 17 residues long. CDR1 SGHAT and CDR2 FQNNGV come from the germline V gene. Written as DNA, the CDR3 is TGTGCCAGCAGCTTAGTCGGGCTTGGGTATACCCCCGGCGAGCAGTACTTC. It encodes CASSLVGLGYTPGEQYF. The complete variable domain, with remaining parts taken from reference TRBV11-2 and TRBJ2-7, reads EAGVAQSPRYKIIEKRQSVAFWCNPISGHATLYWYQQILGQGPKLLIQFQNNGVVDDSQLPKDRFSAERLKGVDSTLKIQPAKLEDSAVYLCASSLVGLGYTPGEQYFGPGTRLTVT.

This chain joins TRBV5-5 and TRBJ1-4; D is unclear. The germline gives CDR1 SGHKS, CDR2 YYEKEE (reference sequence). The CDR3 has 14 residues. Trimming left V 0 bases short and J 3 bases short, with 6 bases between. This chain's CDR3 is CASSLGRSNEKLFF. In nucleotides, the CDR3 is TGTGCCAGCAGCTTGGGCAGGTCTAATGAAAAACTGTTTTTT. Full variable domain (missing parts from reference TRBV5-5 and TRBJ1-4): DAGVTQSPTHLIKTRGQQVTLRCSPISGHKSVSWYQQVLGQGPQFIFQYYEKEERGRGNFPDRFSARQFPNYSSELNVNALLLGDSALYLCASSLGRSNEKLFFGSGTQLSVL.

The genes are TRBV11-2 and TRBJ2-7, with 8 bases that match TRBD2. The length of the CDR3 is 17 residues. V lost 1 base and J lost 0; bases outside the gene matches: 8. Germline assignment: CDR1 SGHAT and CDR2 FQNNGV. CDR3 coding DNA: TGTGCCAGCAGCTTAGCCGGGAGGGGGAGAAACTCCTACGAGCAGTACTTC. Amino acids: CASSLAGRGRNSYEQYF.

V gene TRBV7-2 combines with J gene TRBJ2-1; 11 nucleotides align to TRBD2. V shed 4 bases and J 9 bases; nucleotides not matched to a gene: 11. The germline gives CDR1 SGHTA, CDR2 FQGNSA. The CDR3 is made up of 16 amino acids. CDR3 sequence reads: CASSSSVAGGPGEQFF. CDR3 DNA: TGTGCCAGCAGCTCATCCGTAGCGGGGGGGCCGGGTGAGCAGTTCTTC. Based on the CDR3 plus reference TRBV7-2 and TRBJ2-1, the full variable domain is GAGVSQSPSNKVTEKGKDVELRCDPISGHTALYWYRQSLGQGLEFLIYFQGNSAPDKSGLPSDRFSAERTGGSVSTLTIQRTQQEDSAVYLCASSSSVAGGPGEQFFGPGTRLTVL.

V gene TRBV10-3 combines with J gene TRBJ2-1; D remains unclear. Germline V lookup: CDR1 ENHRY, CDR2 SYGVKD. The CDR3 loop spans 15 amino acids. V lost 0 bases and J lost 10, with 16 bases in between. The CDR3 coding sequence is TGTGCCATCAGTGAGTCAGGGTCGTGGGCAGTCGAGCAGTTCTTC. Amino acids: CAISESGSWAVEQFF.

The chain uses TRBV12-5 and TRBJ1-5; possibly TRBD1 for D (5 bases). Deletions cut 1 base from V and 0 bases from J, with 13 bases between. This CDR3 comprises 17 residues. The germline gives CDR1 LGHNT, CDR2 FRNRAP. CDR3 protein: CASGLGRGTVSNQPQHF. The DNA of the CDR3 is TGTGCTAGTGGTTTGGGACGGGGGACGGTTAGCAATCAGCCCCAGCATTTT.